These T cell receptor beta chains were read from a single sample in a study of neoadjuvant anti-PD-1 for oral cavity cancer. TCRdb's copy holds only in-frame clones and misses some; the assay was immunoSEQ multiplex PCR. The sample includes around 81,000 clones, approximately 84% of them seen just once. The sample was PBMCs, taken before nivolumab (anti-PD-1) treatment. Every receptor here comes from a person between 35 and 79 years old with oral cavity squamous cell carcinoma. Both conserved end residues are part of each CDR3. The D gene is left open where the match is weak.

D gene | V gene | CDR3 protein
. | TRBV6-6 | CASSYSFPVNTGELFF
TRBD2 | TRBV5-4 | CASSLGLAENTGELFF
. | TRBV20-1 | CSAHRTGELFF
. | TRBV5-1 | CASSSPYNEQFF
. | TRBV10-3 | CAIRPRQDQNTEAFF
TRBD1 | TRBV29-1 | CSATAGTGGEETQYF
. | TRBV7-8 | CASSLGGAGGGYTF
TRBD2 | TRBV5-1 | CASSLEAGQAEQYF
TRBD1 | TRBV27 | CASSLGPGQGNTEAFF
TRBD2 | TRBV5-4 | CASSTSSGGGSYEQYF
. | TRBV5-6 | CASSLVSFGTEAFF
TRBD1 | TRBV5-8 | CASSPDRGNFNEQFF
. | TRBV5-6 | CASSLLDSTDTQYF
. | TRBV5-1 | CASSLAGGPPMNTEAFF
. | TRBV30 | CAWRRGSSYEQYF